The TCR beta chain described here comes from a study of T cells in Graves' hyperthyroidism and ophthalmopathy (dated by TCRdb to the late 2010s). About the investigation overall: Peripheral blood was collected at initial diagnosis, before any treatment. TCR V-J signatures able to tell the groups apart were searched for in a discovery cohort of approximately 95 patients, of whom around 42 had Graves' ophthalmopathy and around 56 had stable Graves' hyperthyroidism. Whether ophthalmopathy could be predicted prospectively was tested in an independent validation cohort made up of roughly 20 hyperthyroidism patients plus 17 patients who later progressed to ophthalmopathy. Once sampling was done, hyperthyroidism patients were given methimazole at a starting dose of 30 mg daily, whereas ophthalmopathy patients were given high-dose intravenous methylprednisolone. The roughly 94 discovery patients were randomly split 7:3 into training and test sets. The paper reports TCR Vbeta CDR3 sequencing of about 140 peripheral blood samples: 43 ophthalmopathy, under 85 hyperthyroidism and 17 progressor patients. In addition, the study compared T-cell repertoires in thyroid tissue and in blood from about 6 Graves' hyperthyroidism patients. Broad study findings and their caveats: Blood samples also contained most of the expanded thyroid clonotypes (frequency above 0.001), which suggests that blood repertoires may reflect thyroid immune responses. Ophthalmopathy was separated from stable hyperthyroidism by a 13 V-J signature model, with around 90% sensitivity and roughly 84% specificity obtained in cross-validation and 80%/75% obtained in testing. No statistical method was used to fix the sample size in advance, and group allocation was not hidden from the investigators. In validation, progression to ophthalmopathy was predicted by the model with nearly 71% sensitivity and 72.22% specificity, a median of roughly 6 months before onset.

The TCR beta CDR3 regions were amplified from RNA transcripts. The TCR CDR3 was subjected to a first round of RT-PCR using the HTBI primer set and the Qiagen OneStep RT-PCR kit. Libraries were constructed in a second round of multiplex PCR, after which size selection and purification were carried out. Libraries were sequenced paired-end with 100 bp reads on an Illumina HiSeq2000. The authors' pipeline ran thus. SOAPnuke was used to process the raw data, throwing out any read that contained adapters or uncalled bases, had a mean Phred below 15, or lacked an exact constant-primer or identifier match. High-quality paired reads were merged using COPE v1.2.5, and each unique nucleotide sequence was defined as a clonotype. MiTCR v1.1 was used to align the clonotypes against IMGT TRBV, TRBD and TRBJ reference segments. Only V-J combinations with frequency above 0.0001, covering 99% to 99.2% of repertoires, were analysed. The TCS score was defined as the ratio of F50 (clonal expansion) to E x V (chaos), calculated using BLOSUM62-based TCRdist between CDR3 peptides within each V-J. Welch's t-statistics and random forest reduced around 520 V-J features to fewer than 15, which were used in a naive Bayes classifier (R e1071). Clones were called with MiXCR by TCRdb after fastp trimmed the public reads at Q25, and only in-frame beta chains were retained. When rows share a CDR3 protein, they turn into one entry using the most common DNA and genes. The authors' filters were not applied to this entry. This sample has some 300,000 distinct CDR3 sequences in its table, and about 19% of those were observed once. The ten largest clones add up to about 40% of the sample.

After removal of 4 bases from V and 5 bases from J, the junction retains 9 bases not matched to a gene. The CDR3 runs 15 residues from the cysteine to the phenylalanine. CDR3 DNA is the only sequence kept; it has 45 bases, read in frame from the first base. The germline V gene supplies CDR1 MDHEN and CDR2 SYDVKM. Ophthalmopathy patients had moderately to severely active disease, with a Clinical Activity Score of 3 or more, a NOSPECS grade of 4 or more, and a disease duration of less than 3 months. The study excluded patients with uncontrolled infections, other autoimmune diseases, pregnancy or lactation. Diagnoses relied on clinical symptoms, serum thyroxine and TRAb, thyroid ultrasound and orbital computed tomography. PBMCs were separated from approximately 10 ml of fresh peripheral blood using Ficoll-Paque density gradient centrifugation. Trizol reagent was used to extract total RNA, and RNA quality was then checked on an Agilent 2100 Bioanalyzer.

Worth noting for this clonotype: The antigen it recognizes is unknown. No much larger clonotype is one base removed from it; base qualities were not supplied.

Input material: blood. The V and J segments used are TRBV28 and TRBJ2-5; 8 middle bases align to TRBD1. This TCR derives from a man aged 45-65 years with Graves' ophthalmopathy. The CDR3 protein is CASSSDDRGRETQYF. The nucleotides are TGTGCCAGCAGTTCCGACGACAGGGGAAGGGAGACCCAGTACTTC.